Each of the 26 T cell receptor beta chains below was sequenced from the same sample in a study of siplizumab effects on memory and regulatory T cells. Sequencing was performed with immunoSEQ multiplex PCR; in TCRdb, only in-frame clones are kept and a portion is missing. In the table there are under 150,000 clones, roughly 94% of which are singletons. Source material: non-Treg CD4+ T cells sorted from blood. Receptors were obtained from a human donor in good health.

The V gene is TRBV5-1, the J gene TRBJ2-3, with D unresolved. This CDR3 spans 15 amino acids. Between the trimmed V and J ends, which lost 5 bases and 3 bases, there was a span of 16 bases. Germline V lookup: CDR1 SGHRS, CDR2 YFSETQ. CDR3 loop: CASSRTPPATDTQYF. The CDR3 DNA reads TGCGCCAGCAGTCGTACCCCGCCGGCGACAGATACGCAGTATTTT.

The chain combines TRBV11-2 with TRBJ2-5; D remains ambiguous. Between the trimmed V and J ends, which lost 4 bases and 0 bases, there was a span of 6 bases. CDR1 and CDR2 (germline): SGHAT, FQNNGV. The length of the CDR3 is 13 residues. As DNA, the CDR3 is TGTGCCAGCAGCTCCGGGTACCAAGAGACCCAGTACTTC. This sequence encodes CASSSGYQETQYF.

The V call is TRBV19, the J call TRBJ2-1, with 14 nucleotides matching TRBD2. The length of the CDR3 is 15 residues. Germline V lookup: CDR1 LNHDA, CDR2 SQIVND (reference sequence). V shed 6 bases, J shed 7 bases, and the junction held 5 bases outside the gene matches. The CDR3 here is CASRGGTSGSNEQFF. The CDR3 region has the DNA TGTGCCAGTAGGGGGGGGACTAGCGGGAGTAATGAGCAGTTCTTC. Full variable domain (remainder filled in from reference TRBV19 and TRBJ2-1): DGGITQSPKYLFRKEGQNVTLSCEQNLNHDAMYWYRQDPGQGLRLIYYSQIVNDFQKGDIAEGYSVSREKKESFPLTVTSAQKNPTAFYLCASRGGTSGSNEQFFGPGTRLTVL.

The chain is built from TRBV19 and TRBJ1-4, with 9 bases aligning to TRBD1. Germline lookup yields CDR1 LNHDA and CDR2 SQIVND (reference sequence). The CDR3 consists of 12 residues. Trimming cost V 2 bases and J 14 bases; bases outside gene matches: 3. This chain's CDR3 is CASSIPGQGLFF. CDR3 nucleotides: TGTGCCAGTAGTATACCTGGACAGGGGCTGTTTTTT.

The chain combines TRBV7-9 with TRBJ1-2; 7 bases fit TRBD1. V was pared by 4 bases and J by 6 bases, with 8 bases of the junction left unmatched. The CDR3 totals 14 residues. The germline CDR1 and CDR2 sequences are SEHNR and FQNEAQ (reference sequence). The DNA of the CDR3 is TGTGCCAGCAGCTCCAACGACAGGGCGAATGGCTACACCTTC. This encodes CASSSNDRANGYTF. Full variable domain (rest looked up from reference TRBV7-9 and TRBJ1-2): DTGVSQNPRHKITKRGQNVTFRCDPISEHNRLYWYRQTLGQGPEFLTYFQNEAQLEKSRLLSDRFSAERPKGSFSTLEIQRTEQGDSAMYLCASSSNDRANGYTFGSGTRLTVV.

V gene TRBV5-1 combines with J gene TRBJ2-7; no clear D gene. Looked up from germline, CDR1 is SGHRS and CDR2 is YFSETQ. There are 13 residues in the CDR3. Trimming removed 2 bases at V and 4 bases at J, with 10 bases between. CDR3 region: CASSLYPDYEQYF. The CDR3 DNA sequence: TGCGCCAGCAGCTTATACCCGGATTACGAGCAGTACTTC.

Here the CDR3 reads CATGGLAGGPRRGELFF. The DNA for the CDR3 is TGTGCCACCGGAGGACTAGCGGGAGGTCCCCGACGCGGGGAGCTGTTTTTT. This sequence joins TRBV19 and TRBJ2-2, with TRBD2 identical over 14 bases. V dropped 10 bases and J dropped 7; count of bases not matched to a gene: 14. This CDR3 has 17 amino acids. The germline V gene has CDR1 LNHDA and CDR2 SQIVND (reference sequence).

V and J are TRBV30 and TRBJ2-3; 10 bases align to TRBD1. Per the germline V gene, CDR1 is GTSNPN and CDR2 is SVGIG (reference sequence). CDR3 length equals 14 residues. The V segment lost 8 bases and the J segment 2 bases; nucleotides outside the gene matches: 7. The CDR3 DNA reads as TGTGCCGGCCGGGACAGGGGAACCACAGATACGCAGTATTTT. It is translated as CAGRDRGTTDTQYF.

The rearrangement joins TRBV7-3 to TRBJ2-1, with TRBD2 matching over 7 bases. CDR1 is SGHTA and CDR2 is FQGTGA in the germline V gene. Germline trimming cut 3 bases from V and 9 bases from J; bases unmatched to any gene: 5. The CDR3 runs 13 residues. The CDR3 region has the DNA TGTGCCAGCAGCTTGGCGGGAGCCGGTGAGCAGTTCTTC. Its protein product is CASSLAGAGEQFF.

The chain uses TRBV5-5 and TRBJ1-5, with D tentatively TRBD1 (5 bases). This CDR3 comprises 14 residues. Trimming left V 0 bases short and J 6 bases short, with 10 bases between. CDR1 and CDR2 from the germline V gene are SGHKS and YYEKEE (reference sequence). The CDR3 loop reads CASSLGRGFQPQHF. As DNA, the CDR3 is TGTGCCAGCAGCTTGGGACGGGGGTTTCAGCCCCAGCATTTT.

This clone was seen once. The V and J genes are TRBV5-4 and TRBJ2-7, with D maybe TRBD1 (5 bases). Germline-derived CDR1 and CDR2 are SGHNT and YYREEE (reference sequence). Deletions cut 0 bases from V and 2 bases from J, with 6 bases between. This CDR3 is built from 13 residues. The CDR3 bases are TGTGCCAGCAGCTTGGAACAGGCCTACGAGCAGTACTTC. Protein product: CASSLEQAYEQYF.

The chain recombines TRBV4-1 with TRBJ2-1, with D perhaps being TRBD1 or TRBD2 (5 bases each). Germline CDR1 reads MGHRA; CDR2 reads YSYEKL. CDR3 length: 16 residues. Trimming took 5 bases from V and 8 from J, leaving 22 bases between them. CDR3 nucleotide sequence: TGCGCCAGCAGCGGCGCGCCGGGACCCAAGGTCCATGAGCAGTTCTTC. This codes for CASSGAPGPKVHEQFF.

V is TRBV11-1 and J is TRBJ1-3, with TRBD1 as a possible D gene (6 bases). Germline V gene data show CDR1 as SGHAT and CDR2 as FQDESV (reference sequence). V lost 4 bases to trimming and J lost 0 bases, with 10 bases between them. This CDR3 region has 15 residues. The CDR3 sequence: CASSSGTSSGNTIYF. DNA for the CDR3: TGTGCCAGCAGCTCCGGGACAAGCTCTGGAAACACCATATATTTT.

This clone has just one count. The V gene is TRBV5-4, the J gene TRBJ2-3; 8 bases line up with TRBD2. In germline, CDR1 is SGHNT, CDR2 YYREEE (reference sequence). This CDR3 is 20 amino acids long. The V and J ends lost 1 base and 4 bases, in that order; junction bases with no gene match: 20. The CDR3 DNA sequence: TGTGCCAGCAGCTTGTTGTCATTCGCGTCGAGACCGGGAGGGCCAGATACGCAGTATTTT. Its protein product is CASSLLSFASRPGGPDTQYF.

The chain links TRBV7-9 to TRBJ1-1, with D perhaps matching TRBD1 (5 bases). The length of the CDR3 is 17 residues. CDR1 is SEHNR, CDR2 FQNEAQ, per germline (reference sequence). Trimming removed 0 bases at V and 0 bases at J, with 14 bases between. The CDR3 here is CASSLASRVHMNTEAFF. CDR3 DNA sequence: TGTGCCAGCAGCTTAGCATCCAGGGTACACATGAACACTGAAGCTTTCTTT.

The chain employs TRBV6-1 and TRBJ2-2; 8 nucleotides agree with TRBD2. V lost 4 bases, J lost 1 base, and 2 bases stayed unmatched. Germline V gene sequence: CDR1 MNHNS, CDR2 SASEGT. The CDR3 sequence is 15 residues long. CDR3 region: CASSGTSRNTGELFF. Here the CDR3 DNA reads TGTGCCAGCAGTGGGACTAGCAGGAACACCGGGGAGCTGTTTTTT.

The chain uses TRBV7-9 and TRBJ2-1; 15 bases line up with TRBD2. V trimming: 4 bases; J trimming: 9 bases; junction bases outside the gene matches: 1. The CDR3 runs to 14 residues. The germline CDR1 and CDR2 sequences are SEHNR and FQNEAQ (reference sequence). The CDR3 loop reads CASSSGLAGGEQFF. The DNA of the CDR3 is TGTGCCAGCAGCTCGGGACTAGCGGGGGGTGAGCAGTTCTTC.

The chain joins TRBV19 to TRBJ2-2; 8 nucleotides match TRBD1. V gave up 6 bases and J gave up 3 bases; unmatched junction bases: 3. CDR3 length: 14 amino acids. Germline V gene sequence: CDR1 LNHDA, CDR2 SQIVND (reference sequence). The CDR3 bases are TGTGCCAGTAGATCGACAGGGGACACCGGGGAGCTGTTTTTT. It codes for CASRSTGDTGELFF.

This chain's CDR3 is CASSKGDTQYF. The CDR3 coding sequence is TGTGCCAGCAGCAAGGGGGATACGCAGTATTTT. The rearrangement joins TRBV11-3 to TRBJ2-3; weak D call: TRBD1 (5 bases). The germline gives CDR1 SGHNT, CDR2 YENEEA. Trimming shortened V by 5 bases and J by 6 bases, and 6 bases separated the two germline ends. The CDR3 runs to 11 residues.

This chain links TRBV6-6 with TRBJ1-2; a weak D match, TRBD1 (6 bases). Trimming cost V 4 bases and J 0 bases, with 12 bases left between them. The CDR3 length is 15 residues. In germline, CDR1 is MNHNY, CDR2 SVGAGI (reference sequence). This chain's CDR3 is CASSLGGPTNYGYTF. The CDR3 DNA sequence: TGTGCCAGCAGTTTAGGGGGACCAACTAACTATGGCTACACCTTC.

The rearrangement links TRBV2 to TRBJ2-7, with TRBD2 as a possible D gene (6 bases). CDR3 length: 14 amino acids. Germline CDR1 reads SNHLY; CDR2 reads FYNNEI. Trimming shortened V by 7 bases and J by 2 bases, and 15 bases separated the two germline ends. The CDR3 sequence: CASIRDGGAYEQYF. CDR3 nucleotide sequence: TGTGCCAGCATAAGGGACGGGGGAGCCTACGAGCAGTACTTC.

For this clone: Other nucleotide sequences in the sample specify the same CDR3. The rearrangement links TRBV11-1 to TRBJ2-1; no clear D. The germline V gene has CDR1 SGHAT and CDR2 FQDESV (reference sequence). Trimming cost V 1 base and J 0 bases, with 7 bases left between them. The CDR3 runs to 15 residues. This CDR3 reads CASSLGGSSYNEQFF. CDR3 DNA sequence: TGTGCCAGCAGCTTAGGTGGAAGCTCCTACAATGAGCAGTTCTTC.

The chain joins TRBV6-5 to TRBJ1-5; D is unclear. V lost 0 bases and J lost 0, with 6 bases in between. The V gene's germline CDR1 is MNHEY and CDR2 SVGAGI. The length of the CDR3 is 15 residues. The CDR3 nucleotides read TGTGCCAGCAGTTACTCACCTCTTAGCAATCAGCCCCAGCATTTT. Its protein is CASSYSPLSNQPQHF.

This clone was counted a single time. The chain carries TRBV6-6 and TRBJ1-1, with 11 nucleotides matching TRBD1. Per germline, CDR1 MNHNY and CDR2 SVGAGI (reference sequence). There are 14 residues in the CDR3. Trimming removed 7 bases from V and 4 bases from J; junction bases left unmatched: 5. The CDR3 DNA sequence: TGTGCCAGCATCACCGGGACAGGGGGCACTGAAGCTTTCTTT. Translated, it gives CASITGTGGTEAFF.

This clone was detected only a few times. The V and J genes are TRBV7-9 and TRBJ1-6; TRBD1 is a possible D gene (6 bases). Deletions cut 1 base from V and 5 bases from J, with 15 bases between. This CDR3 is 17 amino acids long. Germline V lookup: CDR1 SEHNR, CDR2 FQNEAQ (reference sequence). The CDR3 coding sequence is TGTGCCAGCAGCTTAGTCAACTGGGGACAAAATAATTCACCCCTCCACTTT. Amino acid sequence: CASSLVNWGQNNSPLHF.

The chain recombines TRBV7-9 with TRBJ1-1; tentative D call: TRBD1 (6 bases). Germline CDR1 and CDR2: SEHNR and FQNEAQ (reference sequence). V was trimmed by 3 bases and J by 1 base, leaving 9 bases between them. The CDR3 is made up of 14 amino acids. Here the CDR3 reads CASSLGHPNTEAFF. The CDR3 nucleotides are TGTGCCAGCAGCTTGGGACACCCGAACACTGAAGCTTTCTTT.